A single sample gave rise to the 9 T cell receptor beta chains below, sequenced in a study of blood T cell repertoires in COVID-19. Using immunoSEQ multiplex PCR, the repertoire was profiled, and TCRdb retains in-frame clones only, with some absent. The sample carries fewer than 25,000 clones, about nine tenths recorded once. Sequencing was done on a sample of peripheral blood. Receptor source: an elderly woman with active or convalescent COVID-19.

The chain uses TRBV5-4 and TRBJ2-3, with 7 bases aligning to TRBD1. CDR1 is SGHNT and CDR2 is YYREEE in the germline V gene (reference sequence). The junction had 2 bases not matched to a gene; V was cut back by 4 bases and J by 3 bases. The CDR3 has 13 amino acids. CDR3 DNA sequence: TGTGCCAGCAGCCCGGACAGGACAGATACGCAGTATTTT. Translated, it gives CASSPDRTDTQYF.

The chain combines TRBV11-2 with TRBJ2-2; D is undetermined. V was cut by 5 bases and J by 6 bases, with 13 bases left in between. CDR1 is SGHAT and CDR2 is FQNNGV in the germline V gene. This CDR3 is 14 amino acids long. The DNA of the CDR3 is TGTGCCAGCAGCCACCCCATTGGGCCCGGGGAGCTGTTTTTT. This encodes CASSHPIGPGELFF. Based on the CDR3 plus reference TRBV11-2 and TRBJ2-2, the full variable domain is EAGVAQSPRYKIIEKRQSVAFWCNPISGHATLYWYQQILGQGPKLLIQFQNNGVVDDSQLPKDRFSAERLKGVDSTLKIQPAKLEDSAVYLCASSHPIGPGELFFGEGSRLTVL.

This clone was seen only a few times. CDR3 bases: TGTGCCAGCAGTCCTGTGGACAGGAACACTGAAGCTTTCTTT. The encoded protein is CASSPVDRNTEAFF. The chain employs TRBV27 and TRBJ1-1; D might be TRBD1 (6 bases). CDR3 length equals 14 residues. The V end was cut by 5 bases, the J end by 1 base, with 11 bases between. From germline, CDR1 is MNHEY and CDR2 SMNVEV (reference sequence).

The V and J genes are TRBV9 and TRBJ1-3; TRBD1 agrees at 7 bases. Trimming removed 0 bases from V and 1 base from J; junction bases left unmatched: 7. This CDR3 region has 17 residues. Germline loops: CDR1 SGDLS, CDR2 YYNGEE. This CDR3 is CASSVAPNRGSGNTIYF. CDR3 DNA sequence: TGTGCCAGCAGCGTAGCTCCGAACAGGGGTTCTGGAAACACCATATATTTT.

This chain joins TRBV11-3 and TRBJ2-5, with D perhaps TRBD2 (5 bases). V was trimmed by 6 bases and J by 5 bases, leaving 13 bases between them. The CDR3 sequence is 13 residues long. Germline CDR1 and CDR2: SGHNT and YENEEA. The CDR3 protein is CASRGRGPETQYF. CDR3 coding DNA: TGTGCCAGCAGAGGGAGAGGGCCGGAGACCCAGTACTTC.

This chain connects TRBV27 to TRBJ2-5, with 9 bases lining up with TRBD2. The germline V gene has CDR1 MNHEY and CDR2 SMNVEV (reference sequence). The trim removed 5 bases at V and 4 bases at J, leaving 8 bases unmatched. This CDR3 spans 15 amino acids. CDR3 protein: CASSHVAGVGETQYF. As DNA, the CDR3 is TGTGCCAGCAGTCATGTAGCGGGAGTAGGAGAGACCCAGTACTTC.

The V gene is TRBV6-5, the J gene TRBJ2-5; 9 bases match TRBD1. The ends lost 2 bases at V and 2 bases at J; junction bases unmatched: 3. The CDR3 extends over 15 amino acids. Germline V gene data show CDR1 as MNHEY and CDR2 as SVGAGI. CDR3 nucleotide sequence: TGTGCCAGCAGTTACCCGGGACAGGGACAAGAGACCCAGTACTTC. Translation gives CASSYPGQGQETQYF.

In this sample, this clone turned up once. DNA of the CDR3: TGCGCCAGCAGCCAAGCCCAGACAGTGAACTATGGCTACACCTTC. Protein product: CASSQAQTVNYGYTF. The chain recombines TRBV4-1 with TRBJ1-2; possible D gene TRBD1, 5 bases. This CDR3 is built from 15 residues. Trimming took 1 base from V and 2 from J, leaving 11 bases between them. Germline V lookup: CDR1 MGHRA, CDR2 YSYEKL.

The gene calls are TRBV10-3 and TRBJ2-3, with a weak D call TRBD2 (6 bases). The CDR3 contains 11 residues. The germline CDR1 and CDR2 sequences are ENHRY and SYGVKD. Between the trimmed V and J ends, which lost 5 bases and 6 bases, there was a span of 6 bases. The chain's CDR3 is CAISLADTQYF. The CDR3 nucleotides are TGTGCCATCAGTCTAGCGGATACGCAGTATTTT.